This TCR beta chain was observed in a study of cytomegalovirus exposure and HLA in healthy donors. Overall study results and limits: Reports described diagnosis of cytomegalovirus status by the classifier as highly specific and sensitive.

V lost 2 bases, J lost 4 bases, and 9 bases stayed unmatched. Germline CDR1 is SGHAT and CDR2 is FQNNGV. The CDR3 loop spans 16 amino acids. To note about this clone: Its antigen remains unidentified.

PCR employed 60 Vbeta and 13 Jbeta primers. TCRdb's copy holds only in-frame clones and misses some; the assay was immunoSEQ multiplex PCR. There are over 150,000 clones in the sample; 75% to 90% occur only once, and 5.5% to 7.5% lies in the top ten. This chain joins TRBV11-2 and TRBJ2-7; 9 nucleotides agree with TRBD2. Input material: PBMCs. The sequence was collected from a woman in her forties or fifties in good health and CMV-seropositive. The DNA of the CDR3 is TGTGCCAGCAGCTTAAGGTTAGCGGGAGTCGTTTACGAGCAGTACTTC. Its translation: CASSLRLAGVVYEQYF.